These T cell receptor beta chains were read from a single sample in a study of human T cells and chemical hapten exposure. TCRdb recomputed calls from the RACE reads with MiXCR, one row per CDR3 protein. The data contain approximately 92,000 distinct CDR3 sequences, over 10% of them singletons. Sample: whole blood, taken in connection with sensitization to the hapten diphenylcyclopropenone (DPC). Receptor source: a woman in her forties with alopecia areata. Some clones in this sample may be carry-over from other donors' samples. CDR3s include the opening cysteine and the closing phenylalanine or tryptophan. The D gene is left open where the match is weak. Not every row has a clone size; where given, it reads once, few, many or a size class.

J gene | clone size | V gene | D gene | CDR3 length | CDR3 DNA | CDR3 protein
TRBJ2-7 | many | TRBV28 | NA | 11 | TGTGCCAGCAGGGGCCGGGACGAGCAGTACTTC | CASRGRDEQYF
TRBJ2-7 | NA | TRBV10-1 | NA | 15 | TGCGCCAGCAGTGATGGTCCGACAGTCTCCTACGAGCAGTACTTC | CASSDGPTVSYEQYF
TRBJ2-3 | many | TRBV6-9 | TRBD2 | 17 | TGTGCCAGCAGTTTCCGCGTTACTAGCGGAGAGGGAGATACGCAGTATTTT | CASSFRVTSGEGDTQYF
TRBJ2-5 | few | TRBV29-1 | NA | 12 | TGCAGCGTTGAAAACAGCCAAGAGACCCAGTACTTC | CSVENSQETQYF
TRBJ1-4 | many | TRBV4-3 | TRBD1 | 15 | TGCGCCAGCAGCAATGACAGGGGCCGGGGGGAAAAACTGTTTTTT | CASSNDRGRGEKLFF
TRBJ2-1 | few | TRBV6-5 | TRBD2 | 15 | TGTGCCAGCAGTTACAGCGGGAGGGCCTTTGGTGAGCAGTTCTTC | CASSYSGRAFGEQFF
TRBJ2-5 | few | TRBV5-1 | NA | 14 | TGCGCCAGCACGTTCGTGGGGGGCGTAGAGACCCAGTACTTC | CASTFVGGVETQYF
TRBJ2-3 | NA | TRBV5-1 | NA | 13 | TGCGCCAGCAGCTTTTCGGACACAGATACGCAGAATTTT | CASSFSDTDTQNF
TRBJ2-1 | many | TRBV2 | TRBD2 | 13 | TGTGCCAGCATGGAGCTAGCGGTCAATGAGCAGTTCTTC | CASMELAVNEQFF
TRBJ2-1 | few | TRBV4-2 | TRBD2 | 14 | TGTGCCAGCTCCCGACTAGCGCGGGGCAATGAGCAGTTCTTC | CASSRLARGNEQFF
TRBJ2-3 | few | TRBV5-4 | TRBD2 | 18 | TGTGCCAGCAGCTTGGCCGCTAGCGGTCCGCTTAAGACAGATACGCAGTATTTT | CASSLAASGPLKTDTQYF
TRBJ1-4 | many | TRBV10-2 | TRBD1 | 14 | TGCGCCAGCAGACCCGGGACAGGGAGAGAAAAACTGTTTTTT | CASRPGTGREKLFF
TRBJ2-1 | NA | TRBV27 | NA | 16 | TGTGCCAGCAGTTTATCGTATGGCGGGTCCTACAATGAGCAGTTCTTC | CASSLSYGGSYNEQFF
TRBJ2-7 | many | TRBV4-3 | TRBD2 | 16 | TGCGCCAGCAGCCCTCCGGGACTAGCCTTATCCTACGAGCAGTACTTC | CASSPPGLALSYEQYF
TRBJ1-3 | few | TRBV29-1 | NA | 12 | TGCAGCGTTGAAAAGACCCCAAACACCATATATTTT | CSVEKTPNTIYF
TRBJ2-2 | few | TRBV3-1 | NA | 16 | TGTGCCAGCAGCCAAGTTTTGGCGGGACCCACCGGGGAGCTGTTTTTT | CASSQVLAGPTGELFF
TRBJ1-3 | many | TRBV28 | NA | 15 | TGTGCCAGCAGTTCAGGGACCCCGGCCGGAAACACCATATATTTT | CASSSGTPAGNTIYF
TRBJ2-6 | NA | TRBV9 | NA | 15 | TGTGCCAGCAGCGTAGCGGAGTCTGGGGCCAACGTCCTGACTTTC | CASSVAESGANVLTF
TRBJ1-5 | many | TRBV21-1 | NA | 15 | TGTGCCAGCAGCAAAGCAGGGGGGGCGAATCAGCCCCAGCATTTT | CASSKAGGANQPQHF
TRBJ2-1 | few | TRBV6-2/TRBV6-3 | TRBD2 | 16 | TGTGCCAGCAGTTACTCGCTAGCGGCAGGGTACAATGAGCAGTTCTTC | CASSYSLAAGYNEQFF
TRBJ2-5 | many | TRBV28 | TRBD2 | 14 | TGTGCCAGCAGTTCTCCCCTCGTTCGGGGGGGCGCAAACTTC | CASSSPLVRGGANF
TRBJ1-2 | few | TRBV29-1 | NA | 11 | TGCAGCGTTGAACAGGGAGCCGGCTACACCTTC | CSVEQGAGYTF
TRBJ1-4 | many | TRBV28 | NA | 15 | TGTGCCAGCAGTTCGGCGACGGCGGGCCTTGAAAAACTGTTTTTT | CASSSATAGLEKLFF
TRBJ1-2 | NA | TRBV14 | TRBD1 | 13 | TGTGCCAGCAGCCAGGACAGGGGAGCTGGCTACACCTTC | CASSQDRGAGYTF
TRBJ2-5 | many | TRBV6-5 | TRBD1 | 12 | TGTGCCACCCAGGGGGCGCGAGAGACCCAGTACTTC | CATQGARETQYF
TRBJ1-1 | many | TRBV11-2 | NA | 13 | TGTGCCACTTCGGGGGGTGGTGGCACTGAAGCTTTCTTT | CATSGGGGTEAFF
TRBJ2-5 | many | TRBV6-2/TRBV6-3 | TRBD2 | 14 | TGTGCCAGCAGTTACGTAGCGGGGGGGGAGACCCAGTACTTC | CASSYVAGGETQYF
TRBJ1-5 | many | TRBV19 | NA | 15 | TGTGCCAGTAGTATAGAAAACCGGCCCAATCAGCCCCAGCATTTT | CASSIENRPNQPQHF
TRBJ1-1 | many | TRBV27 | NA | 13 | TGTGCCAGCTCTCGGCCCGGGAACACTGAAGCTTTCTTT | CASSRPGNTEAFF
TRBJ2-7 | few | TRBV19 | NA | 14 | TGTGCCAGTAGTATAGGTGGGAGGACCTACGAGCAGTACTTC | CASSIGGRTYEQYF
TRBJ1-5 | NA | TRBV18 | NA | 13 | TGTGCCAGCTCACAAAACAGGTATCAGCCCCAGCATTTT | CASSQNRYQPQHF
TRBJ2-3 | NA | TRBV7-2 | NA | 15 | TGTGCCAGCAGCTTAACGGGGACACCCCAATATACGCAGTATTTT | CASSLTGTPQYTQYF
TRBJ1-1 | few | TRBV28 | TRBD1 | 14 | TGTGCCAGCAGTAATAGGGGGCGCAACACTGAAGCTTTCTTT | CASSNRGRNTEAFF
TRBJ2-1 | many | TRBV7-9 | TRBD2 | 19 | TGTGCCAGCAGCTCCCCCCCCCGCCCCGGGACTATTCGGGCGATTGAGCAGTTCTTC | CASSSPPRPGTIRAIEQFF
TRBJ1-5 | many | TRBV28 | NA | 12 | TGTGCCAGCAGTTCCTCCGGACAGCCCCAGCATTTT | CASSSSGQPQHF
TRBJ2-7 | few | TRBV7-2 | TRBD2 | 14 | TGTGCCAGCAGCTTAGGAGGCGGGAGCTCCGAGCAGTACTTC | CASSLGGGSSEQYF
TRBJ2-3 | NA | TRBV5-1 | NA | 15 | TGCGCCAGCAGCTTCGGGGACCCTATCACAGATACGCAGTATTTT | CASSFGDPITDTQYF
TRBJ2-7 | NA | TRBV7-2 | NA | 15 | TGTGCCAGCAGCCCCCGGACTAAACTTTCCTACGAGCAGTACTTC | CASSPRTKLSYEQYF
TRBJ2-4 | NA | TRBV19 | NA | 16 | TGTGCCAGTAGTATAACCCGAACACTAGCCAAAAACATTCAGTACTTC | CASSITRTLAKNIQYF
TRBJ1-2 | few | TRBV9 | NA | 16 | TGTGCCAGCAGCCCACGGACATCCCTAGATTCATATGGCTACACCTTC | CASSPRTSLDSYGYTF
TRBJ1-2 | many | TRBV7-2 | TRBD1 | 14 | TGTGCCAGCAGCTTAGTGGTGACAGGGTATGGCTACACCTTC | CASSLVVTGYGYTF
TRBJ1-2 | many | TRBV29-1 | TRBD1 | 14 | TGCAGCGTTGCCCGTTCGAGGACAGGGTGCGGCTACACCTTC | CSVARSRTGCGYTF
TRBJ1-5 | many | TRBV9 | NA | 16 | TGTGCCAGCAGCGTAGTCTCGGGGGCCAGCAATCAGCCCCAGCATTTT | CASSVVSGASNQPQHF
TRBJ2-4 | many | TRBV2 | NA | 16 | TGTGCCAGCAGTGAAACACCAGGGGCAGCCAAAAACATTCAGTACTTC | CASSETPGAAKNIQYF
TRBJ2-5 | NA | TRBV29-1 | NA | 12 | TGCAGCGTCAAACTAGGCGAAGAGACCCAGTACTTC | CSVKLGEETQYF
TRBJ2-7 | few | TRBV10-3 | TRBD1 | 14 | TGTGCCATCAGTCCCGGGACAGGAATGTACGAGCAGTACTTC | CAISPGTGMYEQYF
TRBJ2-7 | few | TRBV10-3 | NA | 13 | TGTGCCATCAGCCCGACTACGACCTACGAGCAGTACTTC | CAISPTTTYEQYF
TRBJ1-2 | many | TRBV29-1 | NA | 14 | TGCAGAGGGGGACCAGGTCAGGGAGTTGAGGGCTACACCTTC | CRGGPGQGVEGYTF
TRBJ1-5 | few | TRBV27 | NA | 16 | TGTGCCAGCAGTTTATGGGCAGGCAATAGCAATCAGCCCCAGCATTTT | CASSLWAGNSNQPQHF
TRBJ1-1 | few | TRBV27 | TRBD1 | 15 | TGTGCCAGCAGTTTAAGGGGGACAGGGAATACTGAAGCTTTCTTT | CASSLRGTGNTEAFF
TRBJ1-6 | few | TRBV3-1 | NA | 20 | TGTGCCAGCAGCCAAAGTCTTCGGACAGCGGCCCGCTCCTATAATTCACCCCTCCACTTT | CASSQSLRTAARSYNSPLHF
TRBJ1-2 | few | TRBV6-6 | TRBD1 | 15 | TGTGCCAGCAGTGGACAGGGATTAGGGGCCTATGGCTACACCTTC | CASSGQGLGAYGYTF
TRBJ2-1 | many | TRBV5-4 | TRBD2 | 17 | TGTGCCAGCAGCTTGGGTACTAGCGGGAGGGCCTACAATGAGCAGTTCTTC | CASSLGTSGRAYNEQFF
TRBJ1-1 | many | TRBV9 | TRBD1 | 15 | TGTGCCAGCAGCGTAGCCCCAGGGGGCTACACTGAAGCTTTCTTT | CASSVAPGGYTEAFF